The 3 T cell receptor beta chains reported below all come from one sample, sequenced in a study of blood T cell repertoires in COVID-19. Produced via immunoSEQ multiplex PCR; TCRdb's table is partial and in-frame only. Of about 310,000 clones in the sample, roughly 87% were seen once. Sequenced material: peripheral blood. Every receptor here comes from a man aged 45-65 years with active or convalescent COVID-19.

The count of this clone is one. V usage is TRBV10-3 and J usage is TRBJ2-1; the match to TRBD2 covers 10 bases. The junction had 23 bases not matched to a gene; V was cut back by 10 bases and J by 8 bases. Per the germline V gene, CDR1 is ENHRY and CDR2 is SYGVKD. The CDR3 covers 18 residues. CDR3 loop: CATKRRVGTSGVGDEQFF. CDR3 DNA: TGTGCCACCAAGCGCAGGGTCGGTACTAGCGGGGTCGGAGATGAGCAGTTCTTC.

The chain uses TRBV10-2 and TRBJ2-2; TRBD1 aligns across 9 bases. Germline CDR1 is WSHSY and CDR2 is SAAADI. V lost 6 bases, J lost 5 bases, and 10 bases stayed unmatched. CDR3 length: 16 amino acids. CDR3 DNA sequence: TGCGCCAGCAGGGAGGGACAGGGAGGGTGGACCGGGGAGCTGTTTTTT. The encoded protein is CASREGQGGWTGELFF.

This clone appeared a few times. This chain uses TRBV28 with TRBJ2-5, with 9 bases lining up with TRBD1. CDR3 length equals 14 residues. Germline V lookup: CDR1 MDHEN, CDR2 SYDVKM. The V and J ends lost 6 bases and 7 bases, in that order; junction bases with no gene match: 9. The chain's CDR3 is CASSPNRGRVTQYF. The CDR3, as DNA: TGTGCCAGCAGCCCGAACAGGGGGCGGGTGACCCAGTACTTC.